This T cell receptor (beta chain) was observed in a study of blood T cell repertoires in COVID-19. About the study: Specimens from acute and convalescent COVID-19 originated in the United States, Italy and Spain. Sample material is recorded as cDNA or gDNA derived from T cells, B-cell-depleted T cells, or PBMCs.

Generated by immunoSEQ multiplex PCR, the TCRdb table keeps only in-frame clones and is missing some. Seen here are around 260,000 clones, more than 85% observed once, and the top ten hold approximately 4%. Points on this clone: The same CDR3 can be traced to other DNA sequences in this sample.

The germline gives CDR1 MDHEN, CDR2 SYDVKM. This CDR3 region has 14 residues. V gave up 6 bases and J gave up 4 bases; unmatched junction bases: 5. The rearrangement links TRBV28 to TRBJ1-3; TRBD1 aligns across 8 bases. The sequencing sample was made of peripheral blood. The origin of this receptor is a man younger than 35 with active or convalescent COVID-19. The CDR3 spells CASRTGGSGNTIYF. CDR3 DNA sequence: TGTGCCAGCAGAACAGGGGGTTCGGGAAACACCATATATTTT.